Many counts were recorded for the clone carrying this T cell receptor (beta chain). As yet, its antigen is unknown. The data belong to a study of T cell repertoires in cytomegalovirus infection. TCRdb reprocessed the reads with MiXCR, giving one entry per CDR3 protein. Of 900,000 to 950,000 distinct CDR3 sequences listed, approximately 31% were seen once; the top ten hold roughly 12%. Germline values: CDR1 SGHTA, CDR2 FQGNSA. The V gene lost 2 bases and the J gene lost 4 bases, with 26 bases spanning the gap. This CDR3 comprises 19 residues. Regarding the study as a whole: Identification of carriers of CMV plus the relevant HLA was performed using cumulative public TCR beta family frequency.

Here the sequenced sample was cultured CD8+ T cells from PBMCs, taken from culture after CMV antigen stimulation. The clonotype comes from a human donor in good health (CMV status not recorded). Some clones in this sample may be carry-over from other donors' samples. The V gene is TRBV7-2, the J gene TRBJ1-2, with D possibly matching TRBD1 (5 bases). This chain's CDR3 is CASSLNVRVRDVTGYGYTF. The CDR3 DNA sequence: TGTGCCAGCAGCTTAAATGTTAGGGTACGGGACGTTACGGGCTATGGCTACACCTTC.